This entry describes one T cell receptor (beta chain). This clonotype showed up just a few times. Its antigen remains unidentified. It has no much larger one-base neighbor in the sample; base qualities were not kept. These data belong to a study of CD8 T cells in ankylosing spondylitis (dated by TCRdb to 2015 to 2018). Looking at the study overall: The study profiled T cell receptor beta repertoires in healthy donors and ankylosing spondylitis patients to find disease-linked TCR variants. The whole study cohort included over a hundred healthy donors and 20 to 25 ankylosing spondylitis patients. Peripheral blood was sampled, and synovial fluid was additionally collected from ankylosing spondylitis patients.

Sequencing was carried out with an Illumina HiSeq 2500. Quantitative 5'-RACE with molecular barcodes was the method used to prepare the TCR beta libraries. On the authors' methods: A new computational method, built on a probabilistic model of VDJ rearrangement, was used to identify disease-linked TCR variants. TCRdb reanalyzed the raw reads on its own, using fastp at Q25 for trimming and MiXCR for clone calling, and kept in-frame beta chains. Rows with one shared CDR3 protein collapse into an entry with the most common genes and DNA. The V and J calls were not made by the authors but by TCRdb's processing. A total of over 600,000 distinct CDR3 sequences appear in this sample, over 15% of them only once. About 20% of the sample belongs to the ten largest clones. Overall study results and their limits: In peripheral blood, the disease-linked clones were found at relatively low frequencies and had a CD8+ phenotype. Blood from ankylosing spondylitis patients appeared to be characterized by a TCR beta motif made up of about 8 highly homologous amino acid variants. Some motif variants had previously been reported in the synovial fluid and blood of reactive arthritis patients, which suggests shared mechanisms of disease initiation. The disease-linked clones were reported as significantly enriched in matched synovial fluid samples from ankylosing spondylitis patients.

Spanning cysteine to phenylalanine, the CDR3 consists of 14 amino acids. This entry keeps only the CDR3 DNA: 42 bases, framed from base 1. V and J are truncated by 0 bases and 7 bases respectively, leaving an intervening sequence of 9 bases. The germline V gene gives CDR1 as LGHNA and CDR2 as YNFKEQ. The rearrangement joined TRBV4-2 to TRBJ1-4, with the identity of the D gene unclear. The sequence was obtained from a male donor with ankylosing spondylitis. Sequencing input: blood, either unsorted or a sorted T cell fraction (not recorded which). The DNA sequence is TGTGCCAGCAGCCAAGATGGGCGGGCTGAAAAACTGTTTTTT. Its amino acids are CASSQDGRAEKLFF.